The 28 T cell receptor beta chains below come from one sample, sequenced in a study of vaccination and CD4 T cells after COVID-19. Their recognized antigens are unknown. Treatment: roughly 10-day PBMC culture with coronavirus spike peptide pools or control peptides (ViraFEST assay). An unexposed donor provided the CD4+ T cells, which were collected before the COVID-19 pandemic (2011-2018). The Oncomine TCR Beta short-read assay generated sequence data from the DNA of cultured CD4+ T cells. Genomic DNA was extracted from cultured CD4+ T cells. TCRdb re-called the PCR reads through MiXCR, storing one row per CDR3 protein. The repertoire holds about 9,300 distinct CDR3 sequences, with under 40% as singletons. Sequences were obtained from CD4+ T cells from blood, cultured in vitro. These TCRs come from a human donor in good health.

This clonotype showed up just a few times. The chain couples TRBV20-1 to TRBJ2-3, with TRBD2 matching 8 bases. This CDR3 region has 13 residues. Germline-derived CDR1 and CDR2 are DFQATT and SNEGSKA (reference sequence). J gave up 4 bases and V 2 bases, and 2 bases lay outside the gene matches. The CDR3 loop reads CSARTGGPDTQYF. The CDR3 DNA is TGCAGTGCTAGAACGGGAGGGCCAGATACGCAGTATTTT.

A few counts support this clonotype. V gene TRBV20-1 combines with J gene TRBJ2-1; 8 bases fit TRBD2. The germline V gene has CDR1 DFQATT and CDR2 SNEGSKA (reference sequence). The CDR3 sequence is 12 residues long. V lost 6 bases to trimming and J lost 10 bases; unmatched junction nucleotides: 8. The CDR3 reads CSAPELAVEQFF. CDR3 coding DNA: TGCAGTGCACCCGAACTAGCGGTCGAGCAGTTCTTC.

This clonotype is classed as medium-sized (0.01 to 0.1%). This sequence joins TRBV6-5 and TRBJ1-1; D remains unclear. The CDR3 consists of 14 residues. Germline CDR1 reads MNHEY; CDR2 reads SVGAGI. Deletions cut 2 bases from V and 4 bases from J, with 11 bases between. CDR3 bases: TGTGCCAGCAGTTACGCCCTTGCAGGCACTGAAGCTTTCTTT. Translation: CASSYALAGTEAFF.

This clonotype was observed once. The CDR3 sequence: CASIPGQVSYEQYF. In DNA, the CDR3 is TGTGCCAGCATTCCGGGGCAGGTCTCCTACGAGCAGTACTTC. This chain connects TRBV6-2 or TRBV6-3 to TRBJ2-7; D is perhaps TRBD1 or TRBD2 (5 bases each). This CDR3 comprises 14 residues. Germline CDR1 MNHEY, CDR2 SVGEGT. Trimming took 7 bases from V and 0 from J, leaving 13 bases between them.

The J gene is TRBJ1-2, the V gene TRBV7-3; 7 bases line up with TRBD1. CDR1 and CDR2 from the germline V gene are SGHTA and FQGTGA. The CDR3 extends over 15 amino acids. The V gene end was trimmed by 3 bases and the J gene end by 5 bases; junction bases not matched to a gene: 9. The CDR3 protein is CASSLTGSETYGYTF. Here the CDR3 DNA reads TGTGCCAGCAGCTTGACAGGGTCGGAAACGTATGGCTACACCTTC. The full variable domain, rest sourced from reference TRBV7-3 and TRBJ1-2, is GAGVSQTPSNKVTEKGKYVELRCDPISGHTALYWYRQSLGQGPEFLIYFQGTGAADDSGLPNDRFFAVRPEGSVSTLKIQRTERGDSAVYLCASSLTGSETYGYTFGSGTRLTVV.

The chain recombines TRBV19 with TRBJ1-6, with TRBD1 matching over 7 bases. With V trimmed by 10 bases and J by 8 bases, 8 bases remained unmatched. The germline V gene encodes CDR1 LNHDA and CDR2 SQIVND (reference sequence). The CDR3 consists of 13 residues. The CDR3 nucleotides are TGTGCCACCACAGGGGAAAGAGATTCACCCCTCCACTTT. Its translation is CATTGERDSPLHF.

In this sample, this clonotype turned up a few times. V gene TRBV29-1 combines with J gene TRBJ1-1; 9 nucleotides agree with TRBD1. CDR3 length: 13 amino acids. J lost 6 bases, V lost 8 bases, and 10 bases had no gene match. CDR1 is SQVTM and CDR2 is ANQGSEA in the germline V gene. DNA for the CDR3: TGCAGCCAAACACAGGGGGCGTCCCCTGAAGCTTTCTTT. Its translation: CSQTQGASPEAFF.

In this sample, this clonotype turned up a few times. V and J are TRBV7-2 and TRBJ2-7; 13 bases map to TRBD2. Germline V gives CDR1 SGHTA, CDR2 FQGNSA. This CDR3 comprises 14 residues. The junction had 4 bases not matched to a gene; V was cut back by 5 bases and J by 6 bases. The CDR3, as DNA: TGTGCCAGCAGCGCGGGACTAGCGGGAATCGAGCAGTACTTC. It encodes CASSAGLAGIEQYF.

V is TRBV12-3 or TRBV12-4 and J is TRBJ1-2, with 9 bases that match TRBD1. The CDR3 spans 13 residues. V lost 3 bases, J lost 8 bases, and 4 bases stayed unmatched. The CDR3 region has the DNA TGTGCCAGCAGTTTTGGGACAGGGAACGGCTACACCTTC. It codes for CASSFGTGNGYTF.

This clonotype was observed a few times. The rearrangement uses TRBV7-2 and TRBJ1-3; D remains unclear. The germline V gene has CDR1 SGHTA and CDR2 FQGNSA. Trimming removed 1 base from V and 0 bases from J, with 7 bases in between. This CDR3 has 15 amino acids. As DNA, the CDR3 is TGTGCCAGCAGCTTAGGAGGGTCCTCTGGAAACACCATATATTTT. It is translated as CASSLGGSSGNTIYF.

This clonotype showed up just a few times. V and J are TRBV28 and TRBJ1-2; D gene uncertain. The germline gives CDR1 MDHEN, CDR2 SYDVKM. Trimming removed 4 bases from V and 1 base from J, with 7 bases in between. The CDR3 has 13 residues. The CDR3 nucleotides are TGTGCCAGCAGTTCAAATAATAACTATGGCTACACCTTC. It encodes CASSSNNNYGYTF.

The chain combines TRBV6-5 with TRBJ2-3; no clear D. The ends were cut back, 0 bases at V and 2 bases at J, with 12 bases in the middle. The V gene's germline CDR1 is MNHEY and CDR2 SVGAGI. The CDR3 runs to 16 residues. Here the CDR3 reads CASSYSGQTPTDTQYF. For the CDR3, the DNA is TGTGCCAGCAGTTACTCGGGTCAAACCCCCACAGATACGCAGTATTTT.

This sequence joins TRBV7-3 and TRBJ1-1; a weak D match, TRBD1 (5 bases). Germline-derived CDR1 and CDR2 are SGHTA and FQGTGA. This CDR3 has 13 residues. V shed 1 base and J shed 3 bases, with 6 bases lying between them. For the CDR3, the DNA is TGTGCCAGCAGCTTAAGGGGGGACACTGAAGCTTTCTTT. It yields the protein CASSLRGDTEAFF.

The CDR3 coding sequence is TGCGCCAGCAGCATCGCAGGGGCTGGGCAAGAGACCCAGTACTTC. This sequence encodes CASSIAGAGQETQYF. J is TRBJ2-5 and V is TRBV5-1, with D possibly being TRBD1 (6 bases). This CDR3 contains 15 residues. Germline V gene data show CDR1 as SGHRS and CDR2 as YFSETQ. V lost 4 bases to trimming and J lost 2 bases, with 15 bases between them. The full variable domain, in which reference TRBV5-1 and TRBJ2-5 provide the parts outside the CDR3, is KAGVTQTPRYLIKTRGQQVTLSCSPISGHRSVSWYQQTPGQGLQFLFEYFSETQRNKGNFPGRFSGRQFSNSRSEMNVSTLELGDSALYLCASSIAGAGQETQYFGPGTRLLVL.

This chain links TRBV28 with TRBJ1-1; a possible D gene is TRBD1 (6 bases). CDR3 length: 14 amino acids. The V end was cut by 5 bases, the J end by 4 bases, with 14 bases between. CDR1 and CDR2 (germline): MDHEN, SYDVKM. Here the CDR3 reads CASSDRTGSTEAFF. The CDR3 nucleotides are TGTGCCAGCAGTGACCGAACAGGGTCCACTGAAGCTTTCTTT.

CDR3 coding DNA: TGCAGTGCTAGAGATCTAACAGGGGATCATGAAAAACTGTTTTTT. It is translated as CSARDLTGDHEKLFF. The chain combines TRBV20-1 with TRBJ1-4; 7 nucleotides agree with TRBD1. This CDR3 region has 15 residues. V dropped 0 bases and J dropped 6; count of bases not matched to a gene: 7. The germline V gene encodes CDR1 DFQATT and CDR2 SNEGSKA (reference sequence).

This clonotype has more than one count but fewer than ten. The rearrangement joins TRBV20-1 to TRBJ2-7; 11 nucleotides agree with TRBD2. Germline CDR1 DFQATT, CDR2 SNEGSKA (reference sequence). The CDR3 is made up of 15 amino acids. CDR3 nucleotides: TGCAGCTATGACCCCCTAGCGGGAGGTTCCTACGAGCAGTACTTC. Protein sequence: CSYDPLAGGSYEQYF.

The chain uses TRBV7-2 and TRBJ2-1, with 9 bases fitting TRBD2. Germline CDR1 is SGHTA and CDR2 is FQGNSA. This CDR3 is 13 amino acids long. V lost 11 bases and J lost 6; bases outside the gene matches: 8. The CDR3: CAARGGASNEQFF. DNA of the CDR3: TGTGCCGCCCGCGGGGGGGCGTCCAATGAGCAGTTCTTC. Looking up the rest from reference TRBV7-2 and TRBJ2-1 gives the full variable domain: GAGVSQSPSNKVTEKGKDVELRCDPISGHTALYWYRQSLGQGLEFLIYFQGNSAPDKSGLPSDRFSAERTGGSVSTLTIQRTQQEDSAVYLCAARGGASNEQFFGPGTRLTVL.

The chain couples TRBV28 to TRBJ1-5, with TRBD1 as a possible D gene (5 bases). Trimming cost V 5 bases and J 1 base, with 9 bases left between them. This CDR3 is built from 14 residues. Germline V gives CDR1 MDHEN, CDR2 SYDVKM. This chain's CDR3 is CASSQTASNQPQHF. The CDR3 nucleotides read TGTGCCAGCAGTCAGACAGCCAGCAATCAGCCCCAGCATTTT.

The chain links TRBV20-1 to TRBJ2-5, with 9 bases aligning to TRBD2. The CDR3 loop spans 13 amino acids. Germline CDR1 and CDR2: DFQATT and SNEGSKA (reference sequence). The trim removed 6 bases at V and 4 bases at J, leaving 6 bases unmatched. The CDR3 region is CSAIGREGETQYF. CDR3 nucleotides: TGCAGTGCGATAGGGCGGGAGGGAGAGACCCAGTACTTC.

The chain employs TRBV11-2 and TRBJ2-3; D is undetermined. This CDR3 comprises 12 residues. Germline V lookup: CDR1 SGHAT, CDR2 FQNNGV. V was pared by 1 base and J by 5 bases, with 4 bases between. The CDR3 bases are TGTGCCAGCAGCTTAGGAGAAGATACGCAGTATTTT. It yields the protein CASSLGEDTQYF.

The chain carries TRBV6-1 and TRBJ2-7; TRBD2 agrees at 11 bases. CDR3 length: 15 residues. In germline, CDR1 is MNHNS, CDR2 SASEGT. Trimming took 6 bases from V and 4 from J; bases not matched to a gene: 8. Written as DNA, the CDR3 is TGTGCCAGCAGGGTAGCGGGAGGGCCTAGGTACGAGCAGTACTTC. Encoded protein: CASRVAGGPRYEQYF.

The chain combines TRBV6-1 with TRBJ1-2; no reliable D call. The germline V gene has CDR1 MNHNS and CDR2 SASEGT. The CDR3 runs to 13 residues. Trimming took 6 bases from V and 8 from J, leaving 16 bases between them. Written as DNA, the CDR3 is TGTGCCAGCAGCAGAAAGGATAGTGGGGGCTACACCTTC. Residues: CASSRKDSGGYTF.

Only a few counts were recorded for this clonotype. The chain combines TRBV19 with TRBJ1-5; 8 positions agree with TRBD1. Germline trimming cut 6 bases from V and 1 base from J; bases unmatched to any gene: 8. Germline CDR1 and CDR2: LNHDA and SQIVND (reference sequence). This CDR3 has 16 residues. The DNA of the CDR3 is TGTGCCAGTAGCCGCCCAGGGGGCGTGAGCAATCAGCCCCAGCATTTT. This sequence encodes CASSRPGGVSNQPQHF. Full variable domain (remainder filled in from reference TRBV19 and TRBJ1-5): DGGITQSPKYLFRKEGQNVTLSCEQNLNHDAMYWYRQDPGQGLRLIYYSQIVNDFQKGDIAEGYSVSREKKESFPLTVTSAQKNPTAFYLCASSRPGGVSNQPQHFGDGTRLSIL.

CDR3 loop: CASSLVGSETQYF. CDR3 nucleotides: TGTGCCAGCAGCTTAGTGGGTAGCGAGACCCAGTACTTC. This rearrangement joins TRBV11-3 to TRBJ2-5; no firm D call. The germline V gene has CDR1 SGHNT and CDR2 YENEEA. V was clipped by 1 base and J by 5 bases, with 8 bases between them. This CDR3 is built from 13 residues.

This clonotype was counted between two and nine times. The V call is TRBV20-1, the J call TRBJ2-1, with a weak D call TRBD2 (6 bases). Germline CDR1 is DFQATT and CDR2 is SNEGSKA (reference sequence). V shed 6 bases and J shed 10 bases, with 19 bases lying between them. This CDR3 is built from 13 residues. The CDR3: CSAPSGRGWEQFF. The CDR3 bases are TGCAGTGCCCCCTCCGGGCGGGGATGGGAGCAGTTCTTC.

This clonotype was seen a few times. V usage is TRBV20-1 and J usage is TRBJ1-2; D call uncertain. Germline CDR1 and CDR2: DFQATT and SNEGSKA (reference sequence). The V end lost 5 bases, the J end lost 8 bases, and 9 bases lay between the germline ends. The CDR3 contains 10 residues. CDR3 sequence reads: CSAAPWGYTF. The CDR3 nucleotides are TGCAGTGCTGCGCCGTGGGGCTACACCTTC.

The V gene is TRBV5-1, the J gene TRBJ2-1, with 8 nucleotides matching TRBD1. CDR3 length: 14 amino acids. Germline V gene data show CDR1 as SGHRS and CDR2 as YFSETQ. Unmatched junction bases numbered 8, after V lost 5 bases and J lost 7 bases. For the CDR3, the DNA is TGCGCCAGCAGGCAGGGGGCACAGGGTAATGAGCAGTTCTTC. Its protein product is CASRQGAQGNEQFF. The full variable domain, rest sourced from reference TRBV5-1 and TRBJ2-1, is KAGVTQTPRYLIKTRGQQVTLSCSPISGHRSVSWYQQTPGQGLQFLFEYFSETQRNKGNFPGRFSGRQFSNSRSEMNVSTLELGDSALYLCASRQGAQGNEQFFGPGTRLTVL.